This T cell receptor beta chain came from a study of blood T cell repertoires in COVID-19. Turning to the study itself: T cells, B-cell-depleted T cells, or PBMCs supplied cDNA or gDNA.

Original analysis: Nucleated cell counts were estimated from reference gene primer amplification. Only in-frame clones appear in the TCRdb table, and some are missing; sequencing was by immunoSEQ multiplex PCR. V and J calls and clone size follow that table, whereas D and trimming were derived from the DNA. The table has approximately 300,000 clones, approximately 91% seen once. Trimming pared 3 bases from V and 4 bases from J, leaving 9 bases between. Per the germline V gene, CDR1 is KGHSH and CDR2 is LQKENI. This CDR3 is built from 14 residues. Participants' own reports of clinical history determined their cohort assignment. For recovered donors of Cohort 3, there were two negative PCRs, clearance, or symptom resolution.

The receptor was isolated from a man aged 55 to 70 who had recovered from COVID-19. Sequenced input: PBMCs or T cells enriched from blood (not recorded which). The J gene is TRBJ2-2, the V gene TRBV18; D not resolved. In DNA form, the CDR3 reads TGTGCCAGCTCACCTGATATAGTCACCGGGGAGCTGTTTTTT. Amino acids: CASSPDIVTGELFF.